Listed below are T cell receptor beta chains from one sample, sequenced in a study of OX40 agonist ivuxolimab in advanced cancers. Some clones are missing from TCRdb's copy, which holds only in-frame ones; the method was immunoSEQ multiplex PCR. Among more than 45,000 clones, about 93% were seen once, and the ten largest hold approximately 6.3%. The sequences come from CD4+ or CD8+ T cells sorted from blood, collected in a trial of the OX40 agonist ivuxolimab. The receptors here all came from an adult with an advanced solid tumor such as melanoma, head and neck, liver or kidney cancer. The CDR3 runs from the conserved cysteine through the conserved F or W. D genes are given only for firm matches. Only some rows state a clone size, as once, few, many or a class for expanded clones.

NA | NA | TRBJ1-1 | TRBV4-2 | CASSLSEGANAEAFF | TGTGCCAGCAGCCTTTCAGAAGGGGCTAACGCTGAAGCTTTCTTT
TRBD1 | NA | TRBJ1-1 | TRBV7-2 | CASSPGQGGTEAFF | TGTGCCAGCAGCCCTGGACAGGGAGGGACTGAAGCTTTCTTT
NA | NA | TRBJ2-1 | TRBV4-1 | CASSQDSVAGDNEQFF | TGCGCCAGCAGCCAAGACAGTGTCGCCGGGGACAATGAGCAGTTCTTC
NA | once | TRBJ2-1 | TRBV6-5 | CASSYSGNEQFF | TGTGCCAGCAGTTACTCTGGCAATGAGCAGTTCTTC
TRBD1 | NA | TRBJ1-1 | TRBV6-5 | CASTTGEGNTEAFF | TGTGCCAGCACTACAGGGGAAGGGAACACTGAAGCTTTCTTT
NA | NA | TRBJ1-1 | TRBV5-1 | CASSHLQNTEAFF | TGCGCCAGCAGCCACCTCCAGAACACTGAAGCTTTCTTT
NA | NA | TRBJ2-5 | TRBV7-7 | CASSAGTPGAQYF | TGTGCTAGCAGCGCAGGGACTCCCGGGGCCCAGTACTTC
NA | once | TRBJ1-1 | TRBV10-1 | CASSDPGDKAFF | TGCGCCAGCAGTGATCCAGGGGATAAAGCTTTCTTT
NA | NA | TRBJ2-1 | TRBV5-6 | CASSLPVTGSSYNEQFF | TGTGCCAGCAGCCTCCCTGTTACGGGGAGCTCCTACAATGAGCAGTTCTTC
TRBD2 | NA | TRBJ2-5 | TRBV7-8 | CASSLGSGGETQYF | TGTGCCAGCAGCTTAGGTTCGGGGGGAGAGACCCAGTACTTC
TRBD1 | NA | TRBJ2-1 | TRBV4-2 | CASSQDMGQGHNEQFF | TGTGCCAGCAGCCAAGATATGGGACAGGGACACAATGAGCAGTTCTTC
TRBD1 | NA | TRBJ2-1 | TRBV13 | CASSQNPRTGSSEQFF | TGTGCCAGCAGCCAAAATCCTAGGACAGGGTCGTCGGAGCAGTTCTTC
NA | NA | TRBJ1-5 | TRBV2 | CASSERPGAQPQHF | TGTGCCAGCAGTGAACGACCAGGGGCTCAGCCCCAGCATTTT
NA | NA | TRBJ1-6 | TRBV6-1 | CASSEATLGLVNSPLHF | TGTGCCAGCAGTGAAGCAACTCTGGGACTCGTAAATTCACCCCTCCACTTT
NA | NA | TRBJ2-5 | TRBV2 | CASQGPSQETQYF | TGTGCCAGCCAAGGTCCATCCCAAGAGACCCAGTACTTC
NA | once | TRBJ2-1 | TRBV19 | CASSTTLYNEQFF | TGTGCCAGTAGTACGACGTTATACAATGAGCAGTTCTTC
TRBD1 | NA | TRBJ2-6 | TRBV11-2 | CASSSYRGRGGANVLTF | TGTGCCAGCAGCTCGTACAGGGGGCGCGGTGGGGCCAACGTCCTGACTTTC
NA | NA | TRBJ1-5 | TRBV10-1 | CASSEGGNQPQHF | TGCGCCAGCAGTGAGGGGGGGAATCAGCCCCAGCATTTT
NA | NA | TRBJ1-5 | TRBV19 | CASSFGRPNQPQHF | TGTGCCAGTAGTTTTGGACGGCCCAATCAGCCCCAGCATTTT
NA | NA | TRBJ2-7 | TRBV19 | CASTGLSYEQYF | TGTGCCAGTACAGGGTTATCCTACGAGCAGTACTTC
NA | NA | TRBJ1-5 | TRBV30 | CAWSGGDNQPQHF | TGTGCCTGGAGTGGGGGGGACAATCAGCCCCAGCATTTT
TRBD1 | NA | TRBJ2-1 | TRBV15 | CATSSGQGDRNEQFF | TGTGCCACCAGCAGCGGACAGGGGGATCGCAATGAGCAGTTCTTC
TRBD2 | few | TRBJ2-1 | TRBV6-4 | CASSDGAGGGNEQFF | TGTGCCAGCAGTGACGGAGCGGGGGGAGGGAATGAGCAGTTCTTC
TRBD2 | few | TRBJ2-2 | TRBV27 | CASRKRGGFVGELFF | TGTGCCAGCAGAAAGCGGGGGGGCTTTGTCGGGGAGCTGTTTTTT
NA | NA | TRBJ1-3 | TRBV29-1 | CSAIGQPGSGNTIYF | TGCAGCGCCATAGGACAGCCCGGCTCTGGAAACACCATATATTTT
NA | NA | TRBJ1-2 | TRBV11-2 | CASSFSEAYYYGYTF | TGTGCCAGCAGCTTTTCAGAGGCCTACTACTATGGCTACACCTTC
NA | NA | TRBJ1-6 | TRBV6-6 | CASSPADLYNSPLHF | TGTGCCAGCTCGCCAGCGGACCTCTATAATTCACCCCTCCACTTT
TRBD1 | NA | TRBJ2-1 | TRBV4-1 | CASSQSTGVRSFVGVEQFF | TGCGCCAGCAGCCAATCGACAGGGGTTCGGAGCTTTGTCGGGGTTGAGCAGTTCTTC
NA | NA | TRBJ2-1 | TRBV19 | CASSIRSVSTGPYNEQFF | TGTGCCAGTAGTATAAGATCGGTTTCCACAGGGCCATACAATGAGCAGTTCTTC
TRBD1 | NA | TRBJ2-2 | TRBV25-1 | CASTNQDRVGFGELFF | TGTGCCAGCACCAACCAGGACAGGGTTGGTTTCGGGGAGCTGTTTTTT
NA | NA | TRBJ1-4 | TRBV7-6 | CASSLGGGVMEKLFF | TGTGCCAGCAGCTTAGGAGGCGGGGTCATGGAAAAACTGTTTTTT
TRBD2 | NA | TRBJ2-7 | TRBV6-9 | CAIAAGLGYEQYF | TGTGCCATTGCAGCGGGGCTGGGCTACGAGCAGTACTTC
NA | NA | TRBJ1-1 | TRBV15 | CATSRGKSRNTEAFF | TGTGCCACCAGCAGAGGAAAATCGAGGAACACTGAAGCTTTCTTT
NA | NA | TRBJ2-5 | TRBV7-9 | CASSLIQETQYF | TGTGCCAGCAGCTTGATTCAAGAGACCCAGTACTTC
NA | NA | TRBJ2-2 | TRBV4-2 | CASSQDPTGELFF | TGTGCCAGCAGCCAAGATCCCACCGGGGAGCTGTTTTTT
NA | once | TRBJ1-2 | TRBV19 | CASSLAGGYTF | TGTGCCAGTAGTTTGGCGGGTGGCTACACCTTC
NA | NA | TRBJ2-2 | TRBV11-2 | CASSLGIAGDAGELFF | TGTGCCAGCAGCTTAGGGATAGCCGGGGATGCCGGGGAGCTGTTTTTT
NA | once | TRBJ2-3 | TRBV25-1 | CASTSWGSTDTQYF | TGTGCCAGCACCAGCTGGGGTAGCACAGATACGCAGTATTTT
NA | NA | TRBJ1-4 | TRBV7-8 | CASSLARSGEKLFF | TGTGCCAGCAGCTTAGCCAGGAGTGGGGAAAAACTGTTTTTT
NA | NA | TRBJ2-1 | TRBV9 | CASSPSTGRAILNEQFF | TGTGCCAGCAGCCCGTCGACAGGGAGGGCTATACTCAATGAGCAGTTCTTC
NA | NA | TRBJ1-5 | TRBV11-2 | CASSLDRGISQPQHF | TGTGCCAGCAGCTTAGACAGGGGTATCAGTCAGCCCCAGCATTTT
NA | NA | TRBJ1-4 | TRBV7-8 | CASSLEGGATNEKLFF | TGTGCCAGCAGCTTAGAAGGGGGAGCAACTAATGAAAAACTGTTTTTT
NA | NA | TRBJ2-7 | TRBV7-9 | CASSDTGRSSYEQYF | TGTGCCAGCAGCGACACAGGCCGAAGCTCCTACGAGCAGTACTTC
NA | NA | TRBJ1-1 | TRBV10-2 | CASSERGSTEAFF | TGCGCCAGCAGTGAACGGGGTAGCACTGAAGCTTTCTTT
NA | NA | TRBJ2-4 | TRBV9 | CASSVDSLRGIQYF | TGTGCCAGCAGCGTAGACTCGCTTCGGGGCATTCAGTACTTC
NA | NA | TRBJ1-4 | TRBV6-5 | CASSPGTSKDEKLFF | TGTGCCAGCAGTCCCGGGACCTCGAAGGACGAAAAACTGTTTTTT
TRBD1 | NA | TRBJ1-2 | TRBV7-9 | CASSISTGFGGYTF | TGTGCCAGCAGCATTTCGACAGGGTTTGGCGGCTACACCTTC
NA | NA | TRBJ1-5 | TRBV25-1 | CASRGGAHQPQHF | TGTGCCAGCAGGGGGGGGGCCCATCAGCCCCAGCATTTT
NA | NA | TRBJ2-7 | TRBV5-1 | CASSPEAAGNYEQYF | TGCGCCAGCAGCCCTGAGGCGGCAGGCAACTACGAGCAGTACTTC
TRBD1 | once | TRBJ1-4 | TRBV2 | CASSALGTGDEKLFF | TGTGCCAGCAGTGCACTCGGGACAGGGGACGAAAAACTGTTTTTT
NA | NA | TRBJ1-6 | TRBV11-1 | CASSRQASSYNSPLHF | TGTGCCAGCAGCCGACAGGCGAGCTCCTATAATTCACCCCTCCACTTT
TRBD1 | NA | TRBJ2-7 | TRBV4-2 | CASSQGGTGAIYEQYF | TGTGCCAGCAGCCAAGGAGGGACAGGCGCTATCTACGAGCAGTACTTC
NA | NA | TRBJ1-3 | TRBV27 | CASSPFSGNTIYF | TGTGCCAGCAGCCCCTTCTCTGGAAACACCATATATTTT
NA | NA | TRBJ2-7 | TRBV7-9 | CASSYFRAPSSYEQYF | TGTGCCAGCAGCTACTTCAGGGCCCCGAGCTCCTACGAGCAGTACTTC